The 30 T cell receptor beta chains listed next were all sequenced from one sample in a study of lymphopenia after photon versus proton radiotherapy. Using immunoSEQ multiplex PCR, the repertoire was profiled, and TCRdb retains in-frame clones only, with some absent. The sample comprises 160,000 or so clones, 80% to 90% of which are singletons, and around 4.7% rests with the top ten. The sequencing used peripheral blood, collected from a patient treated with photon-based radiotherapy. These TCRs come from a man in his fifties with gastric cancer.

This chain links TRBV18 with TRBJ1-2, with 10 bases matching TRBD1. V lost 0 bases to trimming and J lost 4 bases; unmatched junction nucleotides: 2. The CDR3 is 15 amino acids. Germline values: CDR1 KGHSH, CDR2 LQKENI. CDR3 bases: TGTGCCAGCTCACCACCGGACAGGGGGACCTATGGCTACACCTTC. It is translated as CASSPPDRGTYGYTF.

The rearrangement uses TRBV29-1 and TRBJ2-1; D is uncertain. Germline V gene data show CDR1 as SQVTM and CDR2 as ANQGSEA. The V end was cut by 7 bases, the J end by 0 bases, with 13 bases between. This CDR3 is built from 14 residues. The CDR3 DNA sequence: TGCAGCGGGCAACAGCTTAGCTCCTACAATGAGCAGTTCTTC. Encoded protein: CSGQQLSSYNEQFF.

The J gene is TRBJ2-3, the V gene TRBV5-1, with TRBD2 as a possible D gene (5 bases). V was trimmed by 4 bases and J by 6 bases, leaving 18 bases between them. Germline V gene data show CDR1 as SGHRS and CDR2 as YFSETQ. The CDR3 extends over 15 amino acids. CDR3 amino acids: CASSVAGNPEDTQYF. Written as DNA, the CDR3 is TGCGCCAGCAGCGTGGCCGGGAACCCGGAGGATACGCAGTATTTT.

The DNA for the CDR3 is TGTGCCAGCAGCTTTTCGCGGGGGGCCACAGATACGCAGTATTTT. Its translation: CASSFSRGATDTQYF. V and J are TRBV7-9 and TRBJ2-3; TRBD2 agrees at 8 bases. The CDR3 runs to 15 residues. Germline CDR1 is SEHNR and CDR2 is FQNEAQ (reference sequence). V lost 3 bases to trimming and J lost 2 bases; unmatched junction nucleotides: 4.

This chain joins TRBV13 and TRBJ1-1, with D possibly being TRBD1 (5 bases). Trimming left V 1 base short and J 1 base short, with 22 bases between. This CDR3 contains 19 residues. CDR1 PRHDT and CDR2 FYEKMQ come from the germline V gene (reference sequence). CDR3 region: CASSLVVGTSFKRNTEAFF. DNA for the CDR3: TGTGCCAGCAGCTTAGTTGTTGGGACCTCCTTTAAGAGGAACACTGAAGCTTTCTTT.

This chain connects TRBV4-3 to TRBJ2-3; perhaps D is TRBD1 or TRBD2 (5 bases each). The V end lost 4 bases, the J end lost 2 bases, and 10 bases lay between the germline ends. Germline V lookup: CDR1 LGHNA, CDR2 YSLEER. The CDR3 runs 14 residues. CDR3 DNA: TGCGCCAGCAGCCTGGGACCTTTCACAGATACGCAGTATTTT. Protein sequence: CASSLGPFTDTQYF.

The chain employs TRBV18 and TRBJ2-2, with TRBD2 as a possible D gene (6 bases). Trimming took 5 bases from V and 1 from J, leaving 11 bases between them. Germline assignment: CDR1 KGHSH and CDR2 LQKENI. The CDR3 contains 15 residues. Here the CDR3 DNA reads TGTGCCAGCTCAGGGGGAGGCAGGAACACCGGGGAGCTGTTTTTT. Its translation is CASSGGGRNTGELFF.

This clone was observed a single time. This sequence joins TRBV23-1 and TRBJ1-3, with D possibly TRBD1 on 6 matching bases. TRBV23-1 falls under the ORF class, with uncertain function. The CDR3 runs 14 residues. V lost 6 bases, J lost 5 bases, and 14 bases lay in between. This chain's CDR3 is CASSLQGVRNTIYF. CDR3 bases: TGCGCCAGCAGCCTACAGGGCGTCCGAAACACCATATATTTT.

The sample holds one count of this clone. This chain connects TRBV19 to TRBJ2-1, with 12 bases identical to TRBD1. Germline CDR1 is LNHDA and CDR2 is SQIVND (reference sequence). The CDR3 totals 13 residues. With 7 bases clipped from V and 7 bases from J, the junction kept 2 bases outside the gene matches. For the CDR3, the DNA is TGTGCCAGTACGGGACAGGGGGCAAATGAGCAGTTCTTC. Encoded protein: CASTGQGANEQFF. Looking up the rest from reference TRBV19 and TRBJ2-1 gives the full variable domain: DGGITQSPKYLFRKEGQNVTLSCEQNLNHDAMYWYRQDPGQGLRLIYYSQIVNDFQKGDIAEGYSVSREKKESFPLTVTSAQKNPTAFYLCASTGQGANEQFFGPGTRLTVL.

The rearrangement uses TRBV5-6 and TRBJ1-2; 10 nucleotides agree with TRBD1. This CDR3 contains 15 residues. In germline, CDR1 is SGHDT, CDR2 YYEEEE. The J segment lost 1 base and the V segment lost 5 bases, leaving 5 bases of the junction unmatched. As DNA, the CDR3 is TGTGCCAGCAGGGGACAGGGGCATTATAACTATGGCTACACCTTC. Translating gives CASRGQGHYNYGYTF.

The chain is built from TRBV4-3 and TRBJ2-2, with TRBD2 identical over 9 bases. Germline loops: CDR1 LGHNA, CDR2 YSLEER. The CDR3 sequence is 19 residues long. V trimming: 3 bases; J trimming: 6 bases; junction bases outside the gene matches: 17. CDR3 loop: CASSHFTRLADGRAGELFF. The CDR3 DNA reads TGCGCCAGCAGCCATTTCACCCGACTAGCGGATGGGAGGGCCGGGGAGCTGTTTTTT.

The gene calls are TRBV6-5 and TRBJ2-7; 10 bases align to TRBD1. The CDR3 contains 14 residues. The V and J ends lost 6 bases and 4 bases, in that order; junction bases with no gene match: 6. CDR1 is MNHEY, CDR2 SVGAGI, per germline. CDR3 sequence: CASRMPGQGYEQYF. DNA of the CDR3: TGTGCCAGCAGAATGCCGGGACAGGGGTACGAGCAGTACTTC.

The rearrangement links TRBV29-1 to TRBJ2-3, with TRBD2 identical over 7 bases. The V gene's germline CDR1 is SQVTM and CDR2 ANQGSEA. The CDR3 contains 13 residues. This chain's CDR3 is CTFRRGSTDTQYF. For the CDR3, the DNA is TGCACGTTCCGCCGCGGGAGTACAGATACGCAGTATTTT.

This rearrangement joins TRBV27 to TRBJ2-7, with D possibly called TRBD1 or TRBD2 (5 bases each). Trimming removed 0 bases at V and 5 bases at J, with 11 bases between. CDR1 and CDR2 (germline): MNHEY, SMNVEV (reference sequence). The CDR3 has 14 residues. Here the CDR3 DNA reads TGTGCCAGCAGTTTATCAGGGACCACAAACGAGCAGTACTTC. It is translated as CASSLSGTTNEQYF.

There are a few counts of this clone. The chain has TRBV25-1 and TRBJ2-3; D not resolved. Germline V gene data show CDR1 as MGHDK and CDR2 as SYGVNS. The V and J ends lost 1 base and 1 base respectively, with 12 bases between them. The CDR3 runs 16 residues. CDR3 nucleotide sequence: TGTGCCAGCAGTGAATTACCGGCCCTAGGCACAGATACGCAGTATTTT. As protein: CASSELPALGTDTQYF.

CDR3 sequence (DNA): TGTGCCAGCAGCCAAGATTTGGCGCAGTACGAGCAGTACTTC. Translating gives CASSQDLAQYEQYF. V gene TRBV4-2 combines with J gene TRBJ2-7; D unclear. Germline CDR1 and CDR2: LGHNA and YNFKEQ. V shed 0 bases and J shed 4 bases, with 10 bases lying between them. The CDR3 has 14 amino acids.

The gene calls are TRBV5-1 and TRBJ2-1, with a possible D match to TRBD2 (6 bases). The germline V gene encodes CDR1 SGHRS and CDR2 YFSETQ. Trimming took off 4 bases at V and 8 bases at J, with 16 bases between the two ends. The CDR3 extends over 14 amino acids. The CDR3 spells CASSPAGWGDEQFF. CDR3 nucleotides: TGCGCCAGCAGCCCCGCAGGGTGGGGGGATGAGCAGTTCTTC. The whole variable domain, filled in from reference TRBV5-1 and TRBJ2-1, reads KAGVTQTPRYLIKTRGQQVTLSCSPISGHRSVSWYQQTPGQGLQFLFEYFSETQRNKGNFPGRFSGRQFSNSRSEMNVSTLELGDSALYLCASSPAGWGDEQFFGPGTRLTVL.

The J gene is TRBJ2-7, the V gene TRBV14, with 7 bases matching TRBD1. With V trimmed by 1 base and J by 6 bases, 9 bases remained unmatched. Germline V gives CDR1 SGHDN, CDR2 FVKESK. The CDR3 totals 15 residues. The CDR3, as DNA: TGTGCCAGCAGCCAAGTGAAGGGGGCGAAAATCGAGCAGTACTTC. It specifies CASSQVKGAKIEQYF.

The chain carries TRBV4-3 and TRBJ1-2, with D perhaps TRBD1 (5 bases). The CDR3 contains 16 residues. Germline V gene data show CDR1 as LGHNA and CDR2 as YSLEER. Trimming removed 2 bases at V and 7 bases at J, with 20 bases between. The CDR3 loop is CASSQRIEGYQGGYTF. The CDR3 bases are TGCGCCAGCAGCCAAAGGATCGAGGGGTACCAGGGTGGCTACACCTTC.

This clone was detected a few times. V is TRBV6-1 and J is TRBJ2-5; TRBD2 matches at 9 bases. V shed 2 bases, J shed 5 bases, and the junction held 9 bases outside the gene matches. This CDR3 has 16 amino acids. Germline loops: CDR1 MNHNS, CDR2 SASEGT. For the CDR3, the DNA is TGTGCCAGCAGTGAACTGCGGGAGGGTCCCCGTGAGACCCAGTACTTC. Translating it yields CASSELREGPRETQYF.

This clone was detected only a few times. This chain connects TRBV5-6 to TRBJ2-2; D is uncertain. Trimming pared 4 bases from V and 0 bases from J, leaving 4 bases between. Germline V CDR1 and CDR2: SGHDT, YYEEEE. This CDR3 spans 13 amino acids. CDR3 residues: CASSNANTGELFF. The CDR3 DNA reads TGTGCCAGCAGCAACGCGAACACCGGGGAGCTGTTTTTT.

V and J are TRBV28 and TRBJ1-2, with a tentative D call TRBD1 (5 bases). Germline V gene data show CDR1 as MDHEN and CDR2 as SYDVKM. V lost 7 bases to trimming and J lost 4 bases, with 10 bases between them. CDR3 length: 12 amino acids. The CDR3: CASTRQSYGYTF. In DNA form, the CDR3 reads TGTGCCAGCACTCGACAGAGCTATGGCTACACCTTC.

This clone appeared a few times. The V gene is TRBV19, the J gene TRBJ1-5; D unresolved. V was clipped by 3 bases and J by 5 bases, with 14 bases between them. The CDR3 has 15 residues. Germline loops: CDR1 LNHDA, CDR2 SQIVND (reference sequence). The CDR3 coding sequence is TGTGCCAGTAGTATCTCCATTATCTTCCATCAGCCCCAGCATTTT. It specifies CASSISIIFHQPQHF.

The CDR3 sequence is CASSRGQGSEKLFF. CDR3 bases: TGTGCCAGCAGTCGGGGACAGGGTAGTGAAAAACTGTTTTTT. The chain carries TRBV27 and TRBJ1-4, with TRBD1 identical over 9 bases. The germline gives CDR1 MNHEY, CDR2 SMNVEV (reference sequence). With V trimmed by 5 bases and J by 7 bases, 5 bases remained unmatched. The CDR3 is 14 residues long.

V usage is TRBV27 and J usage is TRBJ1-5; 8 bases map to TRBD1. Unmatched junction bases numbered 7, after V lost 4 bases and J lost 8 bases. Germline V lookup: CDR1 MNHEY, CDR2 SMNVEV (reference sequence). The CDR3 is 14 residues long. DNA of the CDR3: TGTGCCAGCAGTTCCCGGACAGGGAGGGAGCCCCAGCATTTT. It specifies CASSSRTGREPQHF.

The chain combines TRBV18 with TRBJ1-3; D remains ambiguous. Trimming took off 2 bases at V and 1 base at J, with 6 bases between the two ends. Germline V gives CDR1 KGHSH, CDR2 LQKENI. The length of the CDR3 is 14 residues. The CDR3 region is CASSPGLSGNTIYF. CDR3 bases: TGTGCCAGCTCACCAGGGTTGTCTGGAAACACCATATATTTT.

The chain is built from TRBV7-2 and TRBJ2-3; D perhaps matches TRBD2 (5 bases). The CDR3 runs to 14 residues. Trimming removed 1 base at V and 6 bases at J, with 11 bases between. Germline V gene sequence: CDR1 SGHTA, CDR2 FQGNSA. The CDR3 spells CASSLGPERDTQYF. For the CDR3, the DNA is TGTGCCAGCAGCTTAGGGCCCGAGCGGGATACGCAGTATTTT. Variable domain in full (rest from reference TRBV7-2 and TRBJ2-3): GAGVSQSPSNKVTEKGKDVELRCDPISGHTALYWYRQSLGQGLEFLIYFQGNSAPDKSGLPSDRFSAERTGGSVSTLTIQRTQQEDSAVYLCASSLGPERDTQYFGPGTRLTVL.

The CDR3 DNA sequence: TGTGCCTGGAGTTACGAGGGGTTAGGGGGCTACACCTTC. This codes for CAWSYEGLGGYTF. The V and J genes are TRBV30 and TRBJ1-2, with D perhaps TRBD1 (5 bases). Germline V gene lookup returns CDR1 GTSNPN and CDR2 SVGIG (reference sequence). Trimming cost V 2 bases and J 8 bases, with 15 bases left between them. The CDR3 contains 13 residues. Based on the CDR3 plus reference TRBV30 and TRBJ1-2, the full variable domain is SQTIHQWPATLVQPVGSPLSLECTVEGTSNPNLYWYRQAAGRGLQLLFYSVGIGQISSEVPQNLSASRPQDRQFILSSKKLLLSDSGFYLCAWSYEGLGGYTFGSGTRLTVV.

The J gene is TRBJ2-7, the V gene TRBV28; 10 positions agree with TRBD1. The trim removed 6 bases at V and 2 bases at J, leaving 7 bases unmatched. This CDR3 is built from 15 residues. The germline V gene has CDR1 MDHEN and CDR2 SYDVKM. The CDR3 sequence: CASSTPGQGTYEQYF. The CDR3 DNA reads TGTGCCAGCAGCACTCCGGGACAGGGGACCTACGAGCAGTACTTC.

The gene calls are TRBV10-2 and TRBJ2-7; the match to TRBD2 covers 10 bases. V dropped 9 bases and J dropped 0; count of bases not matched to a gene: 5. CDR3 length: 14 residues. CDR1 is WSHSY and CDR2 is SAAADI in the germline V gene. This CDR3 is CASMGLASSYEQYF. The CDR3 region has the DNA TGCGCCAGTATGGGACTAGCGAGCTCCTACGAGCAGTACTTC.